This T cell receptor beta chain originates from a study of blood T cell repertoires in COVID-19. Assay: immunoSEQ multiplex PCR; the TCRdb copy retains only in-frame clones and omits some. Of tens of thousands of clones listed, about 90% are singletons. Germline CDR1 and CDR2: MRHNA and SNTAGT. Germline trimming cut 7 bases from V and 4 bases from J; bases unmatched to any gene: 6. CDR3 length: 14 amino acids. Specimen: peripheral blood. The receptor comes from a man at least 80 years old with acute or convalescent COVID-19. The chain combines TRBV6-4 with TRBJ1-5, with 8 nucleotides matching TRBD1. The DNA for the CDR3 is TGTGCCAGCAAGACAACAGGGGGAAATCAGCCCCAGCATTTT. Protein: CASKTTGGNQPQHF.